These 9 T cell receptor beta chains share one sample of origin, sequenced in a study of T cell clonotyping in hematopoietic cell transplantation. TCRdb's copy holds only in-frame clones and misses some; the assay was immunoSEQ multiplex PCR. In the table there are about 36,000 clones, 80% to 90% of which are singletons. Sequenced: peripheral blood mononuclear cells. All receptors derive from a woman aged 40 to 55 in good health. Some clones in this sample may be carry-over from other donors' samples.

The chain uses TRBV7-2 and TRBJ1-2; D uncertain. Germline V gives CDR1 SGHTA, CDR2 FQGNSA. This CDR3 spans 14 amino acids. V was trimmed by 1 base and J by 3 bases, leaving 9 bases between them. CDR3: CASSLGGWDYGYTF. The CDR3 nucleotides are TGTGCCAGCAGCTTAGGTGGATGGGACTATGGCTACACCTTC.

This rearrangement joins TRBV27 to TRBJ2-7; D might be TRBD2 (6 bases). This CDR3 has 14 amino acids. Germline values: CDR1 MNHEY, CDR2 SMNVEV (reference sequence). V lost 6 bases to trimming and J lost 7 bases, with 19 bases between them. This CDR3 is CASSPRTVGGEQYF. CDR3 DNA: TGTGCCAGCAGCCCCCGAACTGTTGGGGGGGAGCAGTACTTC.

The rearrangement uses TRBV6-5 and TRBJ2-7; 8 nucleotides match TRBD1. The CDR3 consists of 13 residues. Looked up from germline, CDR1 is MNHEY and CDR2 is SVGAGI. Unmatched junction bases numbered 6, after V lost 6 bases and J lost 5 bases. The CDR3 loop is CASRPLTGDEQYF. The CDR3 DNA follows: TGTGCCAGCAGACCGTTGACAGGGGACGAGCAGTACTTC.

The CDR3 loop is CASSPRNEQFF. The CDR3 DNA reads TGTGCCAGCTCACCGCGCAATGAGCAGTTCTTC. This chain links TRBV18 with TRBJ2-1; the D is unclear. This CDR3 is 11 amino acids long. Germline V gene lookup returns CDR1 KGHSH and CDR2 LQKENI. Trimming cost V 3 bases and J 6 bases, with 3 bases left between them.

This clone was seen just once. The chain recombines TRBV19 with TRBJ2-1; TRBD2 matches 9 bases. J was trimmed by 6 bases and V by 1 base; bases with no gene match: 4. Germline V gene data show CDR1 as LNHDA and CDR2 as SQIVND (reference sequence). The CDR3 is made up of 15 amino acids. This CDR3 reads CASSIVAGVRNEQFF. CDR3 coding DNA: TGTGCCAGTAGTATAGTAGCGGGAGTGCGCAATGAGCAGTTCTTC.

This clone was detected once. The chain employs TRBV30 and TRBJ1-5; possible D gene TRBD1, 5 bases. Germline CDR1 and CDR2: GTSNPN and SVGIG (reference sequence). V lost 4 bases to trimming and J lost 4 bases, with 20 bases between them. This CDR3 has 16 amino acids. In DNA, the CDR3 is TGTGCCTGGACCGCCCCTCGGGACGGGAGAAATCAGCCCCAGCATTTT. It encodes CAWTAPRDGRNQPQHF.

This clone was seen only a few times. The rearrangement links TRBV9 to TRBJ1-1; D is uncertain. The CDR3 length is 14 residues. Between the trimmed V and J ends, which lost 2 bases and 3 bases, there was a span of 11 bases. Germline assignment: CDR1 SGDLS and CDR2 YYNGEE. The CDR3 DNA reads TGTGCCAGCAGCGTTGACCCTCAGCACACTGAAGCTTTCTTT. Its translation: CASSVDPQHTEAFF.

The chain is built from TRBV30 and TRBJ1-2, with D maybe TRBD1 (5 bases). The V and J ends lost 0 bases and 8 bases respectively, with 10 bases between them. Germline lookup yields CDR1 GTSNPN and CDR2 SVGIG (reference sequence). This CDR3 is built from 12 residues. CDR3 nucleotide sequence: TGTGCCTGGAGTGTAGGGGAAACGGGCTACACCTTC. This sequence encodes CAWSVGETGYTF. Variable domain in full (rest from reference TRBV30 and TRBJ1-2): SQTIHQWPATLVQPVGSPLSLECTVEGTSNPNLYWYRQAAGRGLQLLFYSVGIGQISSEVPQNLSASRPQDRQFILSSKKLLLSDSGFYLCAWSVGETGYTFGSGTRLTVV.

CDR3 in DNA: TGTGCCAGCAGCTTGGACCGGCCTAACTATGGCTACACCTTC. It translates to CASSLDRPNYGYTF. The gene calls are TRBV11-2 and TRBJ1-2; no clear D. Germline CDR1 reads SGHAT; CDR2 reads FQNNGV. Deletions cut 3 bases from V and 0 bases from J, with 8 bases between. The CDR3 contains 14 residues.